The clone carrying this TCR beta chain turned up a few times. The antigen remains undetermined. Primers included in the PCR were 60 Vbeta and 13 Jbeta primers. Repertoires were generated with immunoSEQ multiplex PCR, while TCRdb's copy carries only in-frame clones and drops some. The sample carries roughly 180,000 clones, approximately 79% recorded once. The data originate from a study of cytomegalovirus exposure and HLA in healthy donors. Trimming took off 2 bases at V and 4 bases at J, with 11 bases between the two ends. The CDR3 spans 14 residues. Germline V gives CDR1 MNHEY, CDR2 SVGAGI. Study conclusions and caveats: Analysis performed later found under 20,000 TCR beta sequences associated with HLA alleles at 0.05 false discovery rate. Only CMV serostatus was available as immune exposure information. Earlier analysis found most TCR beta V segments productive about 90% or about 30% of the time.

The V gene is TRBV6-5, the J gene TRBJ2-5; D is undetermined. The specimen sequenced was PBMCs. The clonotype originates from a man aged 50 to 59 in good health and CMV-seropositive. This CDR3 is CASSYRGRAETQYF. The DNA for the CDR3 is TGTGCCAGCAGTTACCGAGGTCGAGCAGAGACCCAGTACTTC.